This T cell receptor beta chain stems from a study of blood T cell repertoires in COVID-19. Background on the study: PBMCs, B-cell-depleted T cells, or T cells were the source of the cDNA or gDNA that made up the material.

Recovered participants had two consecutive negative NP/OP PCR tests, healthcare professional clearance, or symptom resolution. TCRdb's copy holds only in-frame clones and misses some; the assay was immunoSEQ multiplex PCR. The data contain some 160,000 clones, 80% to 85% of them seen just once; the ten biggest clones take up approximately 8%. Germline V gene sequence: CDR1 SEHNR, CDR2 FQNEAQ (reference sequence). V was pared by 5 bases and J by 7 bases, with 9 bases between. This CDR3 spans 13 amino acids. This receptor was obtained from a woman aged 45-60 years who had recovered from COVID-19. The sequencing input was PBMCs or T cells enriched from blood (not recorded which). The chain employs TRBV7-9 and TRBJ1-6, with unresolved D. As DNA, the CDR3 is TGTGCCAGCAGCCCAGGATGGAATTCACCCCTCCACTTT. It is translated as CASSPGWNSPLHF.